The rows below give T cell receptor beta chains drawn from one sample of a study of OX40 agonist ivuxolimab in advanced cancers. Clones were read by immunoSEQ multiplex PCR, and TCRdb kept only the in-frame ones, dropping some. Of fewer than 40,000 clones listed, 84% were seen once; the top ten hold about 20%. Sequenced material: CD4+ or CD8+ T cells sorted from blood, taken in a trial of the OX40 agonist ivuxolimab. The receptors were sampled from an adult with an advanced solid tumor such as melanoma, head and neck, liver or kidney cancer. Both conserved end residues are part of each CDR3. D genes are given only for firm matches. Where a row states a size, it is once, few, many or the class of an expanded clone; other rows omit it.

CDR3 DNA: TGTGCCAGCAGCTTAACAGGGATCTACGAGCAGTACTTC
CDR3 protein: CASSLTGIYEQYF
CDR3 length: 13
clone size: NA
V gene: TRBV11-2
J gene: TRBJ2-7
D gene: NA

CDR3 DNA: TGTGCCTATGGGAGGACCCCGGCGGATACGCAGTATTTT
CDR3 protein: CAYGRTPADTQYF
CDR3 length: 13
clone size: NA
V gene: TRBV7-2
J gene: TRBJ2-3
D gene: NA

CDR3 DNA: TGTGCCAGCAGTTACGGGCGCGGCTACACCTTC
CDR3 protein: CASSYGRGYTF
CDR3 length: 11
clone size: once
V gene: TRBV28
J gene: TRBJ1-2
D gene: NA

CDR3 DNA: TGCGCCAGCAGCCAGGGACAGTTCTACGAGCAGTACTTC
CDR3 protein: CASSQGQFYEQYF
CDR3 length: 13
clone size: NA
V gene: TRBV4-1
J gene: TRBJ2-7
D gene: TRBD1

CDR3 DNA: TGTGCCAGCAGCCCTTCGGTATCTAGCACAGATACGCAGTATTTT
CDR3 protein: CASSPSVSSTDTQYF
CDR3 length: 15
clone size: NA
V gene: TRBV5-6
J gene: TRBJ2-3
D gene: NA

CDR3 DNA: TGCGCCAGCAGCCTTGGACTAGCGGGGGGGAATGAGCAGTTCTTC
CDR3 protein: CASSLGLAGGNEQFF
CDR3 length: 15
clone size: NA
V gene: TRBV5-1
J gene: TRBJ2-1
D gene: TRBD2

CDR3 DNA: TGTGCCAGCAGCGTAGCCGGTCCAACTAGCGGGAGAAGATTAGAGACCCAGTACTTC
CDR3 protein: CASSVAGPTSGRRLETQYF
CDR3 length: 19
clone size: NA
V gene: TRBV9
J gene: TRBJ2-5
D gene: TRBD2

CDR3 DNA: TGTGCCAGCGGGGGGGCCGGAGACTCCTACGAGCAGTACTTC
CDR3 protein: CASGGAGDSYEQYF
CDR3 length: 14
clone size: NA
V gene: TRBV9
J gene: TRBJ2-7
D gene: NA

CDR3 DNA: TGTGCCAGCAGCTTGATTGGGGACACTCATAGCAATCAGCCCCAGCATTTT
CDR3 protein: CASSLIGDTHSNQPQHF
CDR3 length: 17
clone size: NA
V gene: TRBV7-2
J gene: TRBJ1-5
D gene: NA

CDR3 DNA: TGCAGCGCACGGTTTGGGGGAGAGGGCACTGAAGCTTTCTTT
CDR3 protein: CSARFGGEGTEAFF
CDR3 length: 14
clone size: few
V gene: TRBV29-1
J gene: TRBJ1-1
D gene: NA

CDR3 DNA: TGTGCCAGCAGCTTATCAGCGGGAGAGGGGAATGAGCAGTTCTTC
CDR3 protein: CASSLSAGEGNEQFF
CDR3 length: 15
clone size: NA
V gene: TRBV7-9
J gene: TRBJ2-1
D gene: TRBD2

CDR3 DNA: TGTGCCAGCAGTTCATGGACTAGCGGAGCCTACAATGAGCAGTTCTTC
CDR3 protein: CASSSWTSGAYNEQFF
CDR3 length: 16
clone size: NA
V gene: TRBV27
J gene: TRBJ2-1
D gene: TRBD2

CDR3 DNA: TGTGCCAGCAGCTCCGTTACACGGGACGCTAATGAAAAACTGTTTTTT
CDR3 protein: CASSSVTRDANEKLFF
CDR3 length: 16
clone size: once
V gene: TRBV7-6
J gene: TRBJ1-4
D gene: NA

CDR3 DNA: TGCAGCGTTGAAGATCGTTGGGGAGAGCAGTACTTC
CDR3 protein: CSVEDRWGEQYF
CDR3 length: 12
clone size: NA
V gene: TRBV29-1
J gene: TRBJ2-7
D gene: NA

CDR3 DNA: TGCGCCAGCAGCCTCCTGATCCAAGAGACCCAGTACTTC
CDR3 protein: CASSLLIQETQYF
CDR3 length: 13
clone size: once
V gene: TRBV4-1
J gene: TRBJ2-5
D gene: NA

CDR3 DNA: TGCGCCAGCAGCCATCCAAAAGGCGCGGAGTACACAGATACGCAGTATTTT
CDR3 protein: CASSHPKGAEYTDTQYF
CDR3 length: 17
clone size: NA
V gene: TRBV4-1
J gene: TRBJ2-3
D gene: NA

CDR3 DNA: TGTGCCAGCAGTTTTCTTAGGGGGCGGGCCACTGAAGCTTTCTTT
CDR3 protein: CASSFLRGRATEAFF
CDR3 length: 15
clone size: once
V gene: TRBV28
J gene: TRBJ1-1
D gene: TRBD1

CDR3 DNA: TGTGCCACAATTGGGACCCCCTACGAGCAGTACTTC
CDR3 protein: CATIGTPYEQYF
CDR3 length: 12
clone size: NA
V gene: TRBV19
J gene: TRBJ2-7
D gene: NA

CDR3 DNA: TGTGCCAGCAGCTACTCCGCGACAGCAGCTTTCTTT
CDR3 protein: CASSYSATAAFF
CDR3 length: 12
clone size: NA
V gene: TRBV7-9
J gene: TRBJ1-1
D gene: NA

CDR3 DNA: TGCGCCAGCAGCTACGGGGGAGAGCAGTTCTTC
CDR3 protein: CASSYGGEQFF
CDR3 length: 11
clone size: NA
V gene: TRBV5-1
J gene: TRBJ2-1
D gene: NA

CDR3 DNA: TGTGCCAGCAGCGGATCTGGGACACCGTCCTACGAGCAGTACTTC
CDR3 protein: CASSGSGTPSYEQYF
CDR3 length: 15
clone size: NA
V gene: TRBV9
J gene: TRBJ2-7
D gene: NA

CDR3 DNA: TGTGCCAGCAGTCCCGTGGGGGTCAACGAGCAGTACTTC
CDR3 protein: CASSPVGVNEQYF
CDR3 length: 13
clone size: once
V gene: TRBV28
J gene: TRBJ2-7
D gene: NA

CDR3 DNA: TGTGCCAGCAACCCCGGGACGTCTCCGAACACTGAAGCTTTCTTT
CDR3 protein: CASNPGTSPNTEAFF
CDR3 length: 15
clone size: NA
V gene: TRBV27
J gene: TRBJ1-1
D gene: NA

CDR3 DNA: TGTGCCAGCAACCCGGGAGGATACAATGAGCAGTTCTTC
CDR3 protein: CASNPGGYNEQFF
CDR3 length: 13
clone size: NA
V gene: TRBV6-5
J gene: TRBJ2-1
D gene: TRBD2

CDR3 DNA: TGTGCCAGCAGCCCCTACACAGATACGCAGTATTTT
CDR3 protein: CASSPYTDTQYF
CDR3 length: 12
clone size: NA
V gene: TRBV5-6
J gene: TRBJ2-3
D gene: NA

CDR3 DNA: TGTGCCAGCAGTTTAACAGGGGAAAGCGAGCAGTACTTC
CDR3 protein: CASSLTGESEQYF
CDR3 length: 13
clone size: NA
V gene: TRBV28
J gene: TRBJ2-7
D gene: TRBD1

CDR3 DNA: TGTGCCAGCAGCTACCGGGCAGGGGTCAATGAGCAGTTCTTC
CDR3 protein: CASSYRAGVNEQFF
CDR3 length: 14
clone size: NA
V gene: TRBV9
J gene: TRBJ2-1
D gene: NA

CDR3 DNA: TGTGCCAGCAGTCACTCCCTAGGACTTGGGGAGACCCAGTACTTC
CDR3 protein: CASSHSLGLGETQYF
CDR3 length: 15
clone size: NA
V gene: TRBV28
J gene: TRBJ2-5
D gene: NA

CDR3 DNA: TGTGCCAGCAGTGAAGGACAGGATAATTCACCCCTCCACTTT
CDR3 protein: CASSEGQDNSPLHF
CDR3 length: 14
clone size: NA
V gene: TRBV6-1
J gene: TRBJ1-6
D gene: NA

CDR3 DNA: TGTGCCAGCAGCCCCGAACCGTCGATTTATAGTGCTAACTATGGCTACACCTTC
CDR3 protein: CASSPEPSIYSANYGYTF
CDR3 length: 18
clone size: NA
V gene: TRBV27
J gene: TRBJ1-2
D gene: NA

CDR3 DNA: TGTGCCAGCAGCGCTAACCCCAATCAGCCCCAGCATTTT
CDR3 protein: CASSANPNQPQHF
CDR3 length: 13
clone size: NA
V gene: TRBV11-2
J gene: TRBJ1-5
D gene: NA

CDR3 DNA: TGTGCCAGCAGCTTCCAGGCGGCCGATACGCAGTATTTT
CDR3 protein: CASSFQAADTQYF
CDR3 length: 13
clone size: NA
V gene: TRBV7-2
J gene: TRBJ2-3
D gene: NA

CDR3 DNA: TGTGCCAGCAGTCCTATTTCCCTTAATCAGCCCCAGCATTTT
CDR3 protein: CASSPISLNQPQHF
CDR3 length: 14
clone size: NA
V gene: TRBV28
J gene: TRBJ1-5
D gene: NA

CDR3 DNA: TGTGCCAGCAAGGGGGGCAGGGGCGGTGAGCAGTTCTTC
CDR3 protein: CASKGGRGGEQFF
CDR3 length: 13
clone size: NA
V gene: TRBV2
J gene: TRBJ2-1
D gene: NA

CDR3 DNA: TGTGCCAGCAGCCCCGCCCGAAGTAGGGAAGAGACCCAGTACTTC
CDR3 protein: CASSPARSREETQYF
CDR3 length: 15
clone size: NA
V gene: TRBV7-9
J gene: TRBJ2-5
D gene: NA

CDR3 DNA: TGTGCCAGCTCCTCCAGCGGAGTAGAGACCGGGGAGCTGTTTTTT
CDR3 protein: CASSSSGVETGELFF
CDR3 length: 15
clone size: few
V gene: TRBV28
J gene: TRBJ2-2
D gene: NA

CDR3 DNA: TGTGCCAGCAGCTTAGGGACTAGCGACTACGAGCAGTACTTC
CDR3 protein: CASSLGTSDYEQYF
CDR3 length: 14
clone size: NA
V gene: TRBV11-2
J gene: TRBJ2-7
D gene: TRBD2

CDR3 DNA: TGTGCCAGCAGGACCTTGACTGATCACAATGAGCAGTTCTTC
CDR3 protein: CASRTLTDHNEQFF
CDR3 length: 14
clone size: NA
V gene: TRBV6-5
J gene: TRBJ2-1
D gene: NA

CDR3 DNA: TGTGCCAGCAGACCTTCCCAGGGTAGACGGGAAAAACTGTTTTTT
CDR3 protein: CASRPSQGRREKLFF
CDR3 length: 15
clone size: NA
V gene: TRBV6-1
J gene: TRBJ1-4
D gene: NA

CDR3 DNA: TGTGCCAGCAGTGGTTCAGGGGGCCCAGGTGGTGGCTACACCTTC
CDR3 protein: CASSGSGGPGGGYTF
CDR3 length: 15
clone size: NA
V gene: TRBV6-4
J gene: TRBJ1-2
D gene: TRBD1

CDR3 DNA: TGTGCCAGAGGGGAAAGACTGTTCTCCTACAATGAGCAGTTCTTC
CDR3 protein: CARGERLFSYNEQFF
CDR3 length: 15
clone size: NA
V gene: TRBV6-5
J gene: TRBJ2-1
D gene: NA

CDR3 DNA: TGCAGCGTTAAAGAGAGCTCCTATAATTCACCCCTCCACTTT
CDR3 protein: CSVKESSYNSPLHF
CDR3 length: 14
clone size: NA
V gene: TRBV29-1
J gene: TRBJ1-6
D gene: NA

CDR3 DNA: TGTGCCAGCAGTTTATCGGGACAGTCGTCCTACGAGCAGTACTTC
CDR3 protein: CASSLSGQSSYEQYF
CDR3 length: 15
clone size: once
V gene: TRBV27
J gene: TRBJ2-7
D gene: TRBD1

CDR3 DNA: TGTGCCAGCAGCGTAGAACCTAGTATCACAGATACGCAGTATTTT
CDR3 protein: CASSVEPSITDTQYF
CDR3 length: 15
clone size: NA
V gene: TRBV9
J gene: TRBJ2-3
D gene: NA

CDR3 DNA: TGTGCCAGCAGTCCGGGACTAGCGGGAGAGTCCTACAATGAGCAGTTCTTC
CDR3 protein: CASSPGLAGESYNEQFF
CDR3 length: 17
clone size: NA
V gene: TRBV13
J gene: TRBJ2-1
D gene: TRBD2

CDR3 DNA: TGTGCCAGCAGCGTAGCGGGAGAAAACTATGGCTACACCTTC
CDR3 protein: CASSVAGENYGYTF
CDR3 length: 14
clone size: once
V gene: TRBV9
J gene: TRBJ1-2
D gene: NA

CDR3 DNA: TGTGCCAGCAGTGAAAACTCCATAGCGGGCGCGAACACCGGGGAGCTGTTTTTT
CDR3 protein: CASSENSIAGANTGELFF
CDR3 length: 18
clone size: NA
V gene: TRBV6-1
J gene: TRBJ2-2
D gene: TRBD2

CDR3 DNA: TGTGCCAGCAGTCCGGGCGGCCAACGGGGGACCCAGTACTTC
CDR3 protein: CASSPGGQRGTQYF
CDR3 length: 14
clone size: NA
V gene: TRBV5-6
J gene: TRBJ2-5
D gene: NA

CDR3 DNA: TGCGCCAGCAGCCAAGAACAGGGGAGCTCCTACGAGCAGTACTTC
CDR3 protein: CASSQEQGSSYEQYF
CDR3 length: 15
clone size: NA
V gene: TRBV4-1
J gene: TRBJ2-7
D gene: TRBD1

CDR3 DNA: TGCGCCAGCAGTGAGTCTACTGGTGTGGTTAACTATGGCTACACCTTC
CDR3 protein: CASSESTGVVNYGYTF
CDR3 length: 16
clone size: few
V gene: TRBV10-2
J gene: TRBJ1-2
D gene: NA

CDR3 DNA: TGTGCCAGCACCCCGATACAAGACGGCTCCTACAATGAGCAGTTCTTC
CDR3 protein: CASTPIQDGSYNEQFF
CDR3 length: 16
clone size: NA
V gene: TRBV28
J gene: TRBJ2-1
D gene: NA

CDR3 DNA: TGCGCCAGCAGCTTAAGGGGCCCGAGCTCCTACGAGCAGTACTTC
CDR3 protein: CASSLRGPSSYEQYF
CDR3 length: 15
clone size: NA
V gene: TRBV5-1
J gene: TRBJ2-7
D gene: NA

CDR3 DNA: TGTGCCAGCGGGGTGGGCACCTACGAGCAGTACTTC
CDR3 protein: CASGVGTYEQYF
CDR3 length: 12
clone size: NA
V gene: TRBV7-8
J gene: TRBJ2-7
D gene: NA

CDR3 DNA: TGTGCCAGCAGCTTAGTGGTTGAAGCTTTCTTT
CDR3 protein: CASSLVVEAFF
CDR3 length: 11
clone size: NA
V gene: TRBV11-2
J gene: TRBJ1-1
D gene: NA

CDR3 DNA: TGTGCCAGCAGAGACGAACTGAACACTGAAGCTTTCTTT
CDR3 protein: CASRDELNTEAFF
CDR3 length: 13
clone size: medium-sized
V gene: TRBV7-9
J gene: TRBJ1-1
D gene: NA

CDR3 DNA: TGTGCCAGCACCCAACTCGGGGAGCCAATGAACACTGAAGCTTTCTTT
CDR3 protein: CASTQLGEPMNTEAFF
CDR3 length: 16
clone size: few
V gene: TRBV28
J gene: TRBJ1-1
D gene: NA

CDR3 DNA: TGTGCCAGCAGCGTAGATCCAGGGGGCAATGAGCAGTTCTTC
CDR3 protein: CASSVDPGGNEQFF
CDR3 length: 14
clone size: once
V gene: TRBV9
J gene: TRBJ2-1
D gene: TRBD1

CDR3 DNA: TGTGCCACCGGACAGGGGAATTTTTACCAAGAGACCCAGTACTTC
CDR3 protein: CATGQGNFYQETQYF
CDR3 length: 15
clone size: NA
V gene: TRBV28
J gene: TRBJ2-5
D gene: TRBD1

CDR3 DNA: TGCAGCGTTGTTCAGGGCGGCCACGAGCAGTACTTC
CDR3 protein: CSVVQGGHEQYF
CDR3 length: 12
clone size: NA
V gene: TRBV29-1
J gene: TRBJ2-7
D gene: NA